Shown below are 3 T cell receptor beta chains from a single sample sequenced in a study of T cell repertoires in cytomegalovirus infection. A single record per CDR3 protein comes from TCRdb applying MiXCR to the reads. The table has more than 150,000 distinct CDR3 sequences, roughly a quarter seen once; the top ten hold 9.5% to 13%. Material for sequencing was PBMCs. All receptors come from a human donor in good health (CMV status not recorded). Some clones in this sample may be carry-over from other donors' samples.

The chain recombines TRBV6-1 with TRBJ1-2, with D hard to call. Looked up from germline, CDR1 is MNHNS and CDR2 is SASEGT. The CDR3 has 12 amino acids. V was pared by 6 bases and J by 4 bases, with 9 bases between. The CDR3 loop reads CASRPLSYGYTF. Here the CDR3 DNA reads TGTGCCAGCAGACCACTCAGCTATGGCTACACCTTC.

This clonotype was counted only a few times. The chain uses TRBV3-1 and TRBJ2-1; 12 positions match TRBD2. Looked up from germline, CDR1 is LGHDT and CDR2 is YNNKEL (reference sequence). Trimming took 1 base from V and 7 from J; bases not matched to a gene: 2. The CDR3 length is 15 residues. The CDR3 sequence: CASSQATSGSNEQFF. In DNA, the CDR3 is TGTGCCAGCAGCCAAGCGACTAGCGGGAGTAATGAGCAGTTCTTC.

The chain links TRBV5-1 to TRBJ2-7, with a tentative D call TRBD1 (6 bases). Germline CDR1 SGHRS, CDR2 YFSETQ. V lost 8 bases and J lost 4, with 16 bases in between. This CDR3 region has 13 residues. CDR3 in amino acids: CASSTTGQYEQYF. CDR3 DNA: TGCGCCAGTTCAACGACAGGTCAATACGAGCAGTACTTC. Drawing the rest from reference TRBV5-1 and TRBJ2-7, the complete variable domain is KAGVTQTPRYLIKTRGQQVTLSCSPISGHRSVSWYQQTPGQGLQFLFEYFSETQRNKGNFPGRFSGRQFSNSRSEMNVSTLELGDSALYLCASSTTGQYEQYFGPGTRLTVT.